This TCR beta chain derives from a study of T cell changes during pregnancy in multiple sclerosis. Only in-frame clones appear in the TCRdb table, and some are missing; sequencing was by immunoSEQ multiplex PCR. The table has tens of thousands of clones, 94% seen once. V was trimmed by 8 bases and J by 0 bases, leaving 5 bases between them. The CDR3 contains 13 residues. Germline loops: CDR1 MNHEY, CDR2 SVGAGI. The chain joins TRBV6-5 to TRBJ2-6; the D is unclear. The sequenced sample was CD8+ T cells from peripheral blood mononuclear cells, obtained in the first trimester of pregnancy. The receptor's source is a female donor with multiple sclerosis, enrolled in a pregnancy study. The CDR3 DNA sequence: TGTGCCAGCCACACCTCTGGGGCCAACGTCCTGACTTTC. Its translation: CASHTSGANVLTF.